This entry describes one T cell receptor (beta chain). What it recognizes is unknown. TCRdb passed the 5' RACE reads through MiXCR, listing each CDR3 protein once. In the table there are approximately 9,600 distinct CDR3 sequences, roughly 6% of which are singletons. From germline, CDR1 is LGHDT and CDR2 YNNKEL (reference sequence). Losses at the gene ends were 4 bases for V and 10 bases for J; bases not matched to a gene: 4. There are 13 residues in the CDR3. The data derive from a study of spatial heterogeneity in lung cancer. General study results and limits: Within tumors, counts of expanded alpha and beta TCRs tracked tumor mutation counts.

Time point of the sample: sample taken at primary tumor resection. Sequencing used lung tumor tissue, obtained at surgery. The chain joins TRBV3-1 to TRBJ2-5; 12 bases agree with TRBD2. This sequence was found in a female donor with early-stage non-small cell lung cancer. CDR3 region: CASSRTSGALQYF. CDR3 sequence (DNA): TGTGCCAGCAGCCGGACTAGCGGGGCACTCCAGTACTTC.